One and the same sample provided the 28 T cell receptor beta chains below, sequenced in a study of T cells in Graves' hyperthyroidism and ophthalmopathy. Amplified TCR beta CDR3 regions derived from RNA transcripts. HTBI primers were employed in a first-round RT-PCR of the TCR CDR3. TCRdb independently ran MiXCR on the multiplex PCR reads; one entry per CDR3 protein. Of some 550,000 distinct CDR3 sequences listed, about 16% are singletons. The specimen was blood. The origin of the receptors is a woman in her forties with Graves' ophthalmopathy.

This clonotype was found many times. The chain combines TRBV7-6 with TRBJ2-1; 7 positions agree with TRBD1. V trimming: 6 bases; J trimming: 6 bases; junction bases outside the gene matches: 17. This CDR3 has 17 amino acids. CDR1 and CDR2 (germline): SGHVS, FNYEAQ. CDR3: CASSRLASTGVGNEQFF. The CDR3 DNA follows: TGTGCCAGCAGTCGCCTCGCCTCTACAGGGGTGGGCAATGAGCAGTTCTTC.

CDR3 DNA sequence: TGTGCCAGCAGCCAAGACCTATCCTACTCTGGAAACACCATATATTTT. Its protein product is CASSQDLSYSGNTIYF. The chain joins TRBV3-1 to TRBJ1-3; D is uncertain. CDR1 LGHDT and CDR2 YNNKEL come from the germline V gene (reference sequence). V was clipped by 0 bases and J by 0 bases, with 9 bases between them. The CDR3 consists of 16 residues.

This clonotype turned up a few times. This chain joins TRBV3-1 and TRBJ1-1; TRBD1 agrees at 8 bases. V lost 5 bases, J lost 5 bases, and 10 bases stayed unmatched. The V gene's germline CDR1 is LGHDT and CDR2 YNNKEL (reference sequence). The CDR3 sequence is 15 residues long. The CDR3 DNA follows: TGTGCCAGCAGCTCCAACCAGGGACAGGCGACTGAAGCTTTCTTT. Translation: CASSSNQGQATEAFF.

This clonotype was seen many times. The V and J genes are TRBV2 and TRBJ2-7; the match to TRBD1 covers 8 bases. There are 14 residues in the CDR3. CDR1 is SNHLY and CDR2 is FYNNEI in the germline V gene. The J segment lost 3 bases and the V segment lost 2 bases, leaving 3 bases of the junction unmatched. The CDR3 protein is CASSEFGTGYEQYF. The CDR3 coding sequence is TGTGCCAGCAGTGAATTTGGGACAGGCTACGAGCAGTACTTC.

On this clonotype itself: As the CDR3 is not closed by the conserved phenylalanine or tryptophan, this likely results from a read error. The chain recombines TRBV11-3 with TRBJ2-2; no firm D call. The CDR3 consists of 14 residues. Germline V gene lookup returns CDR1 SGHNT and CDR2 YENEEA. Trimming removed 5 bases from V and 3 bases from J, with 10 bases in between. In nucleotides, the CDR3 is TGTGCCAGCAGCCGAGGCCAGTACACCGGGGAGCTGTTTTCT. Its protein is CASSRGQYTGELFS.

The CDR3 DNA is TGTGCCAGTTTGGGGACATCCTACAATGAGCAGTTCTTC. Protein product: CASLGTSYNEQFF. The V and J genes are TRBV19 and TRBJ2-1; TRBD1 is a possible D gene (6 bases). The CDR3 totals 13 residues. Germline CDR1 LNHDA, CDR2 SQIVND (reference sequence). With 8 bases removed from V and 1 base from J, the gap between germline ends came to 9 bases. Together with reference TRBV19 and TRBJ2-1, the CDR3 gives the full variable domain: DGGITQSPKYLFRKEGQNVTLSCEQNLNHDAMYWYRQDPGQGLRLIYYSQIVNDFQKGDIAEGYSVSREKKESFPLTVTSAQKNPTAFYLCASLGTSYNEQFFGPGTRLTVL.

This clonotype showed up just a few times. The V gene is TRBV27, the J gene TRBJ1-2; 10 nucleotides line up with TRBD1. Germline V gene data show CDR1 as MNHEY and CDR2 as SMNVEV (reference sequence). The CDR3 consists of 14 residues. V lost 1 base to trimming and J lost 7 bases; unmatched junction nucleotides: 3. The CDR3 region has the DNA TGTGCCAGCAGTTTATGGGGGGACAGGGGTGGCTACACCTTC. Translated, it gives CASSLWGDRGGYTF.

This clonotype was detected ten times or more. V gene TRBV2 combines with J gene TRBJ2-1; D is uncertain. The CDR3 sequence is 13 residues long. CDR1 and CDR2 (germline): SNHLY, FYNNEI. The V end lost 4 bases, the J end lost 10 bases, and 14 bases lay between the germline ends. The DNA for the CDR3 is TGTGCCAGCAGTGTCTTCGGGCAGGCCGAGCAGTTCTTC. Translating gives CASSVFGQAEQFF. The full variable domain, with the rest looked up from reference TRBV2 and TRBJ2-1, is EPEVTQTPSHQVTQMGQEVILRCVPISNHLYFYWYRQILGQKVEFLVSFYNNEISEKSEIFDDQFSVERPDGSNFTLKIRSTKLEDSAMYFCASSVFGQAEQFFGPGTRLTVL.

This clonotype was recorded at least ten times. The V call is TRBV12-3 or TRBV12-4, the J call TRBJ2-5; D may be TRBD1 (5 bases). This CDR3 comprises 14 residues. The V end was cut by 3 bases, the J end by 3 bases, with 11 bases between. The CDR3 is CASSLLQDEETQYF. The DNA of the CDR3 is TGTGCCAGCAGTTTGCTACAGGACGAAGAGACCCAGTACTTC.

This clonotype was recorded a few times. A much bigger clone sits one base away, suggesting this may be a read error. The chain is built from TRBV11-2 and TRBJ2-3, with D hard to call. Germline V lookup: CDR1 SGHAT, CDR2 FQNNGV. Trimming left V 2 bases short and J 5 bases short, with 11 bases between. The CDR3 has 14 amino acids. This CDR3 is CASSLWNPVDTQYF. DNA of the CDR3: TGTGCCAGCAGCTTATGGAATCCAGTAGATACGCAGTATTTT. The full variable domain, completed using reference TRBV11-2 and TRBJ2-3, is EAGVAQSPRYKIIEKRQSVAFWCNPISGHATLYWYQQILGQGPKLLIQFQNNGVVDDSQLPKDRFSAERLKGVDSTLKIQPAKLEDSAVYLCASSLWNPVDTQYFGPGTRLTVL.

This clonotype was seen ten or more times. CDR3 amino acids: CASKGVVNTEAFF. CDR3 in DNA: TGTGCCAGCAAAGGGGTGGTGAACACTGAAGCTTTCTTT. The V gene is TRBV6-1, the J gene TRBJ1-1; the D gene is possibly TRBD1 (5 bases). Looked up from germline, CDR1 is MNHNS and CDR2 is SASEGT. The V end lost 7 bases, the J end lost 0 bases, and 9 bases lay between the germline ends. The CDR3 loop spans 13 amino acids.

This clonotype was detected ten times or more. Here the CDR3 reads CASSPAGSINEQYF. The CDR3 DNA follows: TGTGCCAGCTCACCTGCCGGGAGTATCAACGAGCAGTACTTC. The chain is built from TRBV18 and TRBJ2-7, with D possibly TRBD2 on 6 matching bases. The CDR3 extends over 14 amino acids. Per germline, CDR1 KGHSH and CDR2 LQKENI. Trimming removed 3 bases at V and 5 bases at J, with 14 bases between.

This clonotype was seen repeatedly, ten times or more. The chain joins TRBV3-1 to TRBJ1-4, with 10 bases lining up with TRBD1. V lost 4 bases and J lost 5; bases outside the gene matches: 10. Germline V lookup: CDR1 LGHDT, CDR2 YNNKEL (reference sequence). The CDR3 has 17 amino acids. The CDR3 nucleotides read TGTGCCAGCAGCCCGCGACAGGGGGCTCCTAGCAATGAAAAACTGTTTTTT. Its translation is CASSPRQGAPSNEKLFF.

The sample holds many counts of this clonotype. The chain recombines TRBV28 with TRBJ2-7, with 7 bases lining up with TRBD1. The CDR3 consists of 11 residues. In germline, CDR1 is MDHEN, CDR2 SYDVKM. V was pared by 2 bases and J by 12 bases, with 4 bases of the junction left unmatched. The CDR3 reads CASSLTDRRYF. DNA for the CDR3: TGTGCCAGCAGTTTAACGGACAGGAGGTACTTC.

CDR3 in DNA: TGCAGTGCCCCAGGGGGCAACAATCAGCCCCAGCATTTT. Translated, it gives CSAPGGNNQPQHF. V gene TRBV20-1 combines with J gene TRBJ1-5; 8 bases agree with TRBD1. This CDR3 has 13 amino acids. Trimming removed 6 bases from V and 3 bases from J; junction bases left unmatched: 4. CDR1 is DFQATT, CDR2 SNEGSKA, per germline (reference sequence).

In its sample, this clonotype was seen many times. This chain joins TRBV28 and TRBJ2-5; D call uncertain. Trimming removed 9 bases from V and 4 bases from J, with 18 bases in between. The CDR3 is 14 amino acids. Germline V gene lookup returns CDR1 MDHEN and CDR2 SYDVKM. CDR3 sequence (DNA): TGTGCCAGTTCTAGACCGCTAAGGAGAGAGACCCAGTACTTC. Its translation is CASSRPLRRETQYF.

This clonotype occurred many times. This chain uses TRBV5-1 with TRBJ2-5, with 9 positions matching TRBD1. Germline V gene sequence: CDR1 SGHRS, CDR2 YFSETQ. The CDR3 extends over 14 amino acids. V was pared by 5 bases and J by 4 bases, with 6 bases of the junction left unmatched. CDR3 sequence reads: CASSFNRGLETQYF. The CDR3 DNA sequence: TGCGCCAGCAGTTTTAACAGGGGGCTAGAGACCCAGTACTTC. The full variable domain, rest sourced from reference TRBV5-1 and TRBJ2-5, is KAGVTQTPRYLIKTRGQQVTLSCSPISGHRSVSWYQQTPGQGLQFLFEYFSETQRNKGNFPGRFSGRQFSNSRSEMNVSTLELGDSALYLCASSFNRGLETQYFGPGTRLLVL.

This clonotype has at least ten counts. The V gene is TRBV19, the J gene TRBJ2-1, with 12 nucleotides matching TRBD2. Trimming took 6 bases from V and 4 from J; bases not matched to a gene: 10. CDR1 and CDR2 from the germline V gene are LNHDA and SQIVND (reference sequence). The CDR3 consists of 17 residues. This chain's CDR3 is CASSPATSGGFYNEQFF. CDR3 bases: TGTGCCAGTAGCCCGGCGACTAGCGGGGGCTTTTACAATGAGCAGTTCTTC.

This clonotype was recorded many times. The rearrangement uses TRBV2 and TRBJ2-3; TRBD2 aligns across 9 bases. With V trimmed by 2 bases and J by 5 bases, 8 bases remained unmatched. The CDR3 has 16 amino acids. CDR1 and CDR2 (germline): SNHLY, FYNNEI. CDR3: CASSEILAGTEDTQYF. Written as DNA, the CDR3 is TGTGCCAGCAGTGAAATCCTAGCGGGGACCGAAGATACGCAGTATTTT.

The V and J genes are TRBV7-9 and TRBJ1-4, with TRBD1 matching 8 bases. Germline CDR1 reads SEHNR; CDR2 reads FQNEAQ (reference sequence). The CDR3 loop spans 17 amino acids. V gave up 5 bases and J gave up 8 bases; unmatched junction bases: 16. CDR3 coding DNA: TGTGCCAGCAGCCCCCCCGCAGGGCCAGGGGGCAAGGAAAAACTGTTTTTT. Its protein is CASSPPAGPGGKEKLFF. Variable domain in full (rest from reference TRBV7-9 and TRBJ1-4): DTGVSQNPRHKITKRGQNVTFRCDPISEHNRLYWYRQTLGQGPEFLTYFQNEAQLEKSRLLSDRFSAERPKGSFSTLEIQRTEQGDSAMYLCASSPPAGPGGKEKLFFGSGTQLSVL.

V is TRBV15 and J is TRBJ2-5; D is unclear. Germline-derived CDR1 and CDR2 are LNHNV and YYDKDF (reference sequence). The CDR3 runs 16 residues. V lost 1 base, J lost 5 bases, and 17 bases lay in between. The CDR3 here is CATSRVGQFLKETQYF. CDR3 nucleotides: TGTGCCACCAGCAGAGTAGGTCAGTTTTTAAAGGAGACCCAGTACTTC. Together with reference TRBV15 and TRBJ2-5, the CDR3 gives the full variable domain: DAMVIQNPRYQVTQFGKPVTLSCSQTLNHNVMYWYQQKSSQAPKLLFHYYDKDFNNEADTPDNFQSRRPNTSFCFLDIRSPGLGDTAMYLCATSRVGQFLKETQYFGPGTRLLVL.

The J gene is TRBJ1-4, the V gene TRBV11-2; 11 bases map to TRBD1. In germline, CDR1 is SGHAT, CDR2 FQNNGV. Unmatched junction bases numbered 3, after V lost 4 bases and J lost 8 bases. The CDR3 covers 14 residues. CDR3 in DNA: TGTGCCAGCAGCTGTAGGGACAGGGGGGAAAAACTGTTTTTT. As protein: CASSCRDRGEKLFF.

The gene calls are TRBV20-1 and TRBJ2-2, with 8 bases fitting TRBD1. Trimming took 6 bases from V and 6 from J; bases not matched to a gene: 9. This CDR3 contains 14 residues. Germline-derived CDR1 and CDR2 are DFQATT and SNEGSKA (reference sequence). The CDR3 DNA reads as TGCAGTGCGAGACAGGGGAAGGAGCCCGGGGAGCTGTTTTTT. It codes for CSARQGKEPGELFF.

This clonotype was seen a handful of times. The chain combines TRBV20-1 with TRBJ2-7, with D maybe TRBD2 (6 bases). The V gene's germline CDR1 is DFQATT and CDR2 SNEGSKA (reference sequence). This CDR3 is built from 15 residues. Trimming pared 0 bases from V and 0 bases from J, leaving 12 bases between. CDR3 nucleotides: TGCAGTGCTAGAGACTGGAGGGCGAGCTCCTACGAGCAGTACTTC. Translated, it gives CSARDWRASSYEQYF.

This clonotype showed up many times. The gene calls are TRBV5-1 and TRBJ1-1; tentatively, D is TRBD1 (6 bases). Trimming pared 4 bases from V and 4 bases from J, leaving 17 bases between. This CDR3 is 15 amino acids long. Looked up from germline, CDR1 is SGHRS and CDR2 is YFSETQ. The DNA for the CDR3 is TGCGCCAGCAGCGCCCAGGACAGTTTAGGCACTGAAGCTTTCTTT. Its translation is CASSAQDSLGTEAFF.

This clonotype has at least ten counts. The chain carries TRBV18 and TRBJ1-1; 7 nucleotides line up with TRBD1. With V trimmed by 6 bases and J by 7 bases, 14 bases remained unmatched. The CDR3 runs to 15 residues. Germline lookup yields CDR1 KGHSH and CDR2 LQKENI. The CDR3 is CASSLAGGYYVEAFF. In nucleotides, the CDR3 is TGTGCCAGCTCTTTGGCAGGGGGTTATTACGTTGAAGCTTTCTTT.

The sample holds a few counts of this clonotype. The chain links TRBV19 to TRBJ2-7, with 7 bases identical to TRBD2. This CDR3 region has 15 residues. The ends lost 1 base at V and 4 bases at J; junction bases unmatched: 7. Germline-derived CDR1 and CDR2 are LNHDA and SQIVND (reference sequence). The CDR3 nucleotides are TGTGCCAGTAGTATAGGTGTCGGGAGGCGATACGAGCAGTACTTC. This gives the protein CASSIGVGRRYEQYF.

This clonotype was picked up many times. V and J are TRBV28 and TRBJ2-3; a possible D gene is TRBD1 (6 bases). V was shortened by 4 bases and J by 7 bases, with 18 bases between the two germline ends. Per germline, CDR1 MDHEN and CDR2 SYDVKM. The CDR3 spans 15 residues. Written as DNA, the CDR3 is TGTGCCAGCAGTTCAATGGGGACACGGCTATATACGCAGTATTTT. As protein: CASSSMGTRLYTQYF.